These 10 T cell receptor beta chains were all obtained from the same sample, sequenced in a study of blood T cell repertoires in COVID-19. Data came from immunoSEQ multiplex PCR; TCRdb stores just in-frame clones and leaves some out. The sample carries some 85,000 clones, about four fifths recorded once. The source material was peripheral blood. Source of these receptors: a man in his sixties or seventies with COVID-19, enrolled during active disease.

The J gene is TRBJ2-1, the V gene TRBV28; no reliable D call. Germline CDR1 MDHEN, CDR2 SYDVKM. The CDR3 covers 16 residues. Trimming stripped 4 bases from V and 0 bases from J, with 13 bases between. The DNA for the CDR3 is TGTGCCAGCAGTTCCCTCCGGTCGAGCTCCTACAATGAGCAGTTCTTC. Residues: CASSSLRSSSYNEQFF.

In the case of this clone: The germline gene is not matched at one end of the junction; a read error may be the cause. J is TRBJ1-1 and V is TRBV4-2; D ambiguous. The V gene's germline CDR1 is LGHNA and CDR2 YNFKEQ. The CDR3 has 14 amino acids. The CDR3 DNA follows: TGTGCCAGCAGCCAACCCCCCGGGCCCTACACCGGGAGCTTT. Protein: CASSQPPGPYTGSF.

The rearrangement uses TRBV7-9 and TRBJ1-4; no firm D call. The germline V gene has CDR1 SEHNR and CDR2 FQNEAQ (reference sequence). V lost 3 bases and J 5 bases, leaving 10 bases between the germline ends. This CDR3 is 14 amino acids long. CDR3 residues: CASSFGAANEKLFF. The CDR3 nucleotides are TGTGCCAGCAGCTTTGGAGCCGCGAATGAAAAACTGTTTTTT.

This clone was picked up a small number of times. This chain links TRBV28 with TRBJ2-1; 14 nucleotides match TRBD2. J lost 4 bases, V lost 2 bases, and 7 bases had no gene match. Looked up from germline, CDR1 is MDHEN and CDR2 is SYDVKM. This CDR3 spans 18 amino acids. The CDR3 sequence: CASSLPPGTSGRYNEQFF. CDR3 nucleotides: TGTGCCAGCAGTTTACCCCCTGGGACTAGCGGGAGATACAATGAGCAGTTCTTC.

This rearrangement joins TRBV10-2 to TRBJ2-2; TRBD2 aligns across 10 bases. Looked up from germline, CDR1 is WSHSY and CDR2 is SAAADI. The CDR3 extends over 13 amino acids. V shed 6 bases, J shed 6 bases, and the junction held 1 base outside the gene matches. DNA of the CDR3: TGCGCCAGCAGACTAGCGGGGTCCGGGGAGCTGTTTTTT. The encoded protein is CASRLAGSGELFF.

This chain joins TRBV4-1 and TRBJ1-1; D is uncertain. The CDR3 contains 12 residues. Germline values: CDR1 MGHRA, CDR2 YSYEKL. V was clipped by 3 bases and J by 5 bases, with 7 bases between them. CDR3 region: CASSQGRTEAFF. DNA for the CDR3: TGCGCCAGCAGCCAGGGCAGGACTGAAGCTTTCTTT.

This clone has ten or more counts. The genes are TRBV11-2 and TRBJ1-6, with TRBD1 matching over 7 bases. Germline V gene data show CDR1 as SGHAT and CDR2 as FQNNGV. J lost 8 bases, V lost 5 bases, and 3 bases had no gene match. The length of the CDR3 is 13 residues. CDR3: CASSVQGDSPLHF. As DNA, the CDR3 is TGTGCCAGCAGCGTGCAGGGGGATTCACCCCTCCACTTT.

The chain employs TRBV19 and TRBJ2-1; 7 nucleotides agree with TRBD2. The CDR3 runs 14 residues. Per the germline V gene, CDR1 is LNHDA and CDR2 is SQIVND (reference sequence). Losses at the gene ends were 6 bases for V and 10 bases for J; bases not matched to a gene: 12. The CDR3 DNA follows: TGTGCCAGTAGGAGAGGGAGCGGGGTTAGAGAGCAGTTCTTC. Its translation is CASRRGSGVREQFF.

This clone was detected only once. V is TRBV5-4 and J is TRBJ2-3; 14 bases fit TRBD2. The V gene's germline CDR1 is SGHNT and CDR2 YYREEE (reference sequence). The CDR3 is made up of 15 amino acids. V was pared by 5 bases and J by 5 bases, with 4 bases of the junction left unmatched. The CDR3 region is CASRSGLAGEDTQYF. The CDR3 bases are TGTGCCAGCAGGTCGGGACTAGCGGGAGAAGATACGCAGTATTTT.

The V and J genes are TRBV18 and TRBJ2-1, with a possible D match to TRBD2 (6 bases). The CDR3 loop spans 15 amino acids. V was trimmed by 0 bases and J by 6 bases, leaving 12 bases between them. From germline, CDR1 is KGHSH and CDR2 LQKENI. The CDR3, as DNA: TGTGCCAGCTCACCACCGTTGCGGGAAGCCAATGAGCAGTTCTTC. Translation: CASSPPLREANEQFF. The variable domain in full, completed from reference TRBV18 and TRBJ2-1, reads NAGVMQNPRHLVRRRGQEARLRCSPMKGHSHVYWYRQLPEEGLKFMVYLQKENIIDESGMPKERFSAEFPKEGPSILRIQQVVRGDSAAYFCASSPPLREANEQFFGPGTRLTVL.